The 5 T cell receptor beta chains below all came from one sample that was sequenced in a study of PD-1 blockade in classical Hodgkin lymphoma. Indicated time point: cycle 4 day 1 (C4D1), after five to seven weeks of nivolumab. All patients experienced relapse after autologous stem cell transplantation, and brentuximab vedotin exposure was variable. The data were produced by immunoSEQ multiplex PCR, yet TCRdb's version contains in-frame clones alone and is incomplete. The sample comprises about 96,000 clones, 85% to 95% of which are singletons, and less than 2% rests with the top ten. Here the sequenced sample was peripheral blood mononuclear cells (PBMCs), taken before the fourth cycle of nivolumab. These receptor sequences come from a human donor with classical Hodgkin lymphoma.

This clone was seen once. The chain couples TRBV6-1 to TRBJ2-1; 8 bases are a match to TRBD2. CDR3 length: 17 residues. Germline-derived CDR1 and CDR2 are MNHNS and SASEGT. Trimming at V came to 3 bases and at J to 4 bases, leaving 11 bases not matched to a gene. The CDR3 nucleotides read TGTGCCAGCAGTGACGGGGCGGGGACTAGACATTACAATGAGCAGTTCTTC. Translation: CASSDGAGTRHYNEQFF.

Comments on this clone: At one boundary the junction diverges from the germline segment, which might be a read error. The CDR3, as DNA: TGTGCTAGCAGCTTAGCCCTAGCGGGAACAGATACGCAGTATTTT. Encoded protein: CASSLALAGTDTQYF. The chain joins TRBV7-7 to TRBJ2-3, with 9 bases identical to TRBD2. This CDR3 comprises 15 residues. Germline assignment: CDR1 SSHAT and CDR2 FNYEAQ (reference sequence).

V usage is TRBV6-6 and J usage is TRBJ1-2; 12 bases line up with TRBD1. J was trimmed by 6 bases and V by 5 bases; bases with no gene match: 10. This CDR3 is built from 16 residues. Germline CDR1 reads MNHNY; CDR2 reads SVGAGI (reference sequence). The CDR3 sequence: CASSTGTGGRRDGYTF. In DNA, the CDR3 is TGTGCCAGCAGTACCGGGACAGGGGGCCGACGGGATGGCTACACCTTC.

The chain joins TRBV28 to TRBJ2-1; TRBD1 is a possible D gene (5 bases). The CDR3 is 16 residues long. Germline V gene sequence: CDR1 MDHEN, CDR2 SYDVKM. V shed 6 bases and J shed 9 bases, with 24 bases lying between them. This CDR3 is CASRTNRSPFRIEQFF. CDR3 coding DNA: TGTGCCAGCAGAACGAACAGGTCCCCTTTCCGGATTGAGCAGTTCTTC.

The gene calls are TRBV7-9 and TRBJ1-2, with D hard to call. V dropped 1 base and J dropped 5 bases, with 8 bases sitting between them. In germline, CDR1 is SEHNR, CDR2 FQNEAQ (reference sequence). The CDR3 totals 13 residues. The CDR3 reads CASSLELQYGYTF. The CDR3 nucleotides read TGTGCCAGCAGCTTAGAACTTCAGTATGGCTACACCTTC.